A single sample gave rise to the 27 T cell receptor beta chains below, sequenced in a study of control samples from healthy donors and cancer patients. Using immunoSEQ multiplex PCR, the repertoire was profiled, and TCRdb retains in-frame clones only, with some absent. Of 100,000 to 150,000 clones in the sample, about nine tenths were seen once. The sequencing input was blood. The receptor set was obtained from a man aged 35-49 years in good health.

DNA of the CDR3: TGTGCCAGCAGCGTAGGACAGGGAGGAAATTCACCCCTCCACTTT. This codes for CASSVGQGGNSPLHF. The genes are TRBV9 and TRBJ1-6, with 7 bases matching TRBD1. Germline V gene data show CDR1 as SGDLS and CDR2 as YYNGEE. Germline trimming cut 0 bases from V and 7 bases from J; bases unmatched to any gene: 4. The CDR3 has 15 amino acids.

The genes are TRBV28 and TRBJ2-7, with 8 bases that match TRBD1. Germline V gene sequence: CDR1 MDHEN, CDR2 SYDVKM. This CDR3 is 14 amino acids long. Unmatched junction bases numbered 4, after V lost 2 bases and J lost 4 bases. CDR3 loop: CASSLRQGTYEQYF. CDR3 DNA: TGTGCCAGCAGTTTACGACAGGGGACATACGAGCAGTACTTC. The whole variable domain, remainder taken from reference TRBV28 and TRBJ2-7, is DVKVTQSSRYLVKRTGEKVFLECVQDMDHENMFWYRQDPGLGLRLIYFSYDVKMKEKGDIPEGYSVSREKKERFSLILESASTNQTSMYLCASSLRQGTYEQYFGPGTRLTVT.

The chain is built from TRBV10-3 and TRBJ2-7; 12 bases line up with TRBD2. The V gene's germline CDR1 is ENHRY and CDR2 SYGVKD. With V trimmed by 2 bases and J by 4 bases, 9 bases remained unmatched. The CDR3 has 17 residues. The CDR3, as DNA: TGTGCCATCAGTGAGCCAAAGGGACTAGCGGGTAGATACGAGCAGTACTTC. Translation gives CAISEPKGLAGRYEQYF.

The gene calls are TRBV5-1 and TRBJ1-6, with no clear D. The V gene lost 1 base and the J gene lost 5 bases, with 7 bases spanning the gap. This CDR3 region has 14 residues. Germline V gene data show CDR1 as SGHRS and CDR2 as YFSETQ. In DNA form, the CDR3 reads TGCGCCAGCAGCTTGTGGGTGGATAATTCACCCCTCCACTTT. Translated: CASSLWVDNSPLHF.

This chain links TRBV14 with TRBJ2-7; D is tentatively TRBD1 or TRBD2 (7 bases each). Per the germline V gene, CDR1 is SGHDN and CDR2 is FVKESK. The CDR3 covers 15 residues. The V gene lost 2 bases and the J gene lost 2 bases, with 13 bases spanning the gap. The CDR3 spells CASSQFQGGTYEQYF. The CDR3 coding sequence is TGTGCCAGCAGCCAATTCCAGGGGGGGACCTACGAGCAGTACTTC.

The chain couples TRBV7-9 to TRBJ1-5; 9 bases align to TRBD1. CDR3 size: 19 residues. Trimming at V came to 1 base and at J to 1 base, leaving 11 bases not matched to a gene. Looked up from germline, CDR1 is SEHNR and CDR2 is FQNEAQ (reference sequence). The CDR3 nucleotides are TGTGCCAGCAGCTTAGTCTACGGGACAGGGACTATAAGCAATCAGCCCCAGCATTTT. Amino acid sequence: CASSLVYGTGTISNQPQHF.

The chain links TRBV4-3 to TRBJ1-4, with TRBD1 matching over 8 bases. With 1 base clipped from V and 5 bases from J, the junction kept 3 bases outside the gene matches. Per the germline V gene, CDR1 is LGHNA and CDR2 is YSLEER. This CDR3 comprises 15 residues. The chain's CDR3 is CASSQVGTGNEKLFF. In DNA form, the CDR3 reads TGCGCCAGCAGCCAAGTGGGGACAGGCAATGAAAAACTGTTTTTT.

CDR3 DNA: TGTGCCAGCAGCTTAGTAGGGGGGCTGAGCACTGAAGCTTTCTTT. Translated: CASSLVGGLSTEAFF. The J gene is TRBJ1-1, the V gene TRBV7-2; D might be TRBD1 (6 bases). CDR3 length: 15 amino acids. CDR1 is SGHTA and CDR2 is FQGNSA in the germline V gene. The ends were cut back, 1 base at V and 4 bases at J, with 13 bases in the middle. Combining the CDR3 with reference TRBV7-2 and TRBJ1-1 gives the whole variable domain GAGVSQSPSNKVTEKGKDVELRCDPISGHTALYWYRQSLGQGLEFLIYFQGNSAPDKSGLPSDRFSAERTGGSVSTLTIQRTQQEDSAVYLCASSLVGGLSTEAFFGQGTRLTVV.

The V and J genes are TRBV7-2 and TRBJ1-5, with TRBD1 matching over 9 bases. Germline CDR1 and CDR2: SGHTA and FQGNSA. This CDR3 spans 15 amino acids. V lost 2 bases to trimming and J lost 11 bases; unmatched junction nucleotides: 10. CDR3 in DNA: TGTGCCAGCAGCTTACGGACAGGGGTCGGCTCGGCCCAGCATTTT. Residues: CASSLRTGVGSAQHF.

The chain employs TRBV4-3 and TRBJ2-3; D is perhaps TRBD1 (5 bases). The CDR3 covers 17 residues. Per the germline V gene, CDR1 is LGHNA and CDR2 is YSLEER. Trimming shortened V by 0 bases and J by 0 bases, and 13 bases separated the two germline ends. CDR3 DNA sequence: TGCGCCAGCAGCCAAGACATTTCGGACAAGAGCACAGATACGCAGTATTTT. Its protein is CASSQDISDKSTDTQYF.

This clone was found a few times. V gene TRBV30 combines with J gene TRBJ2-1; D is undetermined. V was pared by 0 bases and J by 0 bases, with 6 bases between. From germline, CDR1 is GTSNPN and CDR2 SVGIG (reference sequence). CDR3 length equals 14 residues. This chain's CDR3 is CAWSVGYSYNEQFF. The CDR3, as DNA: TGTGCCTGGAGTGTGGGGTACTCCTACAATGAGCAGTTCTTC.

The rearrangement uses TRBV5-1 and TRBJ1-4; D unclear. The CDR3 extends over 15 amino acids. Germline-derived CDR1 and CDR2 are SGHRS and YFSETQ. Trimming stripped 0 bases from V and 0 bases from J, with 6 bases between. CDR3 coding DNA: TGCGCCAGCAGCTTGGATCCCGCAACTAATGAAAAACTGTTTTTT. As protein: CASSLDPATNEKLFF.

This chain links TRBV11-2 with TRBJ1-5; TRBD1 is a possible D gene (5 bases). The CDR3 consists of 15 residues. The germline V gene encodes CDR1 SGHAT and CDR2 FQNNGV. Trimming left V 1 base short and J 4 bases short, with 11 bases between. This CDR3 is CASSLVQGWNQPQHF. CDR3 DNA sequence: TGTGCCAGCAGCTTAGTGCAGGGATGGAATCAGCCCCAGCATTTT.

The genes are TRBV5-1 and TRBJ1-1; TRBD1 might be the D (5 bases). Looked up from germline, CDR1 is SGHRS and CDR2 is YFSETQ. The CDR3 loop spans 15 amino acids. V lost 3 bases, J lost 6 bases, and 18 bases lay in between. The chain's CDR3 is CASSWDLLGVSEAFF. The CDR3 DNA reads as TGCGCCAGCAGCTGGGACCTTCTAGGGGTGTCTGAAGCTTTCTTT.

V usage is TRBV9 and J usage is TRBJ1-2; no reliable D call. The length of the CDR3 is 14 residues. With 0 bases removed from V and 7 bases from J, the gap between germline ends came to 13 bases. The germline V gene has CDR1 SGDLS and CDR2 YYNGEE. CDR3 coding DNA: TGTGCCAGCAGCGTAGAGGTGGGATCGGGTGGCTACACCTTC. Protein product: CASSVEVGSGGYTF.

As regards this clone: An end of the junction does not agree with germline; a read error may underlie this. The V and J genes are TRBV9 and TRBJ2-5, with 10 bases aligning to TRBD2. The CDR3 length is 18 residues. Germline lookup yields CDR1 SGDLS and CDR2 YYNGEE. The CDR3 DNA reads TGTGCCAGCAGCGTCTCCCCCACTGAGCGGGGGGGCCAAGAGTCCCAGTACTTC. It specifies CASSVSPTERGGQESQYF.

The chain is built from TRBV18 and TRBJ2-5; D tentatively reads TRBD1 or TRBD2 (5 bases each). The CDR3 has 16 amino acids. Germline CDR1 is KGHSH and CDR2 is LQKENI. V lost 6 bases to trimming and J lost 2 bases, with 19 bases between them. For the CDR3, the DNA is TGTGCCAGCTCGCTTCCGGTGGGGGTCGATCAAGAGACCCAGTACTTC. This translates into CASSLPVGVDQETQYF.

This clone was detected only once. This sequence joins TRBV19 and TRBJ1-3; the D is unclear. The CDR3 length is 14 residues. The V gene lost 3 bases and the J gene lost 0 bases, with 6 bases spanning the gap. From germline, CDR1 is LNHDA and CDR2 SQIVND (reference sequence). The CDR3 reads CASSMGYSGNTIYF. For the CDR3, the DNA is TGTGCCAGTAGTATGGGGTACTCTGGAAACACCATATATTTT.

This clone was seen a single time. CDR3 sequence reads: CASSEGGGGFHSPLHF. Here the CDR3 DNA reads TGCGCCAGCAGTGAGGGAGGGGGCGGGTTTCATTCACCCCTCCACTTT. The chain carries TRBV10-1 and TRBJ1-6, with 7 bases identical to TRBD1. CDR3 size: 16 residues. With 2 bases clipped from V and 8 bases from J, the junction kept 9 bases outside the gene matches. CDR1 and CDR2 from the germline V gene are WNHNN and SYGVQD (reference sequence).

The V call is TRBV6-2 or TRBV6-3, the J call TRBJ1-5, with D maybe TRBD1 (5 bases). CDR1 and CDR2 from the germline V gene are MNHEY and SVGEGT. The CDR3 has 15 amino acids. Trimming shortened V by 4 bases and J by 4 bases, and 14 bases separated the two germline ends. In DNA, the CDR3 is TGTGCCAGCAGTTCCGCAGAGGGGATGAATCAGCCCCAGCATTTT. Translation: CASSSAEGMNQPQHF.

The chain recombines TRBV6-2 or TRBV6-3 with TRBJ1-2; D is uncertain. Trimming shortened V by 2 bases and J by 5 bases, and 9 bases separated the two germline ends. The CDR3 contains 13 residues. CDR1 and CDR2 (germline): MNHEY, SVGEGT. In DNA, the CDR3 is TGTGCCAGCAGTTACGTGGCGGAGTATGGCTACACCTTC. It yields the protein CASSYVAEYGYTF.

The chain has TRBV5-1 and TRBJ2-3; no clear D. The germline V gene encodes CDR1 SGHRS and CDR2 YFSETQ. Trimming took 0 bases from V and 0 from J, leaving 8 bases between them. This CDR3 region has 15 residues. Here the CDR3 reads CASSLASFSTDTQYF. As DNA, the CDR3 is TGCGCCAGCAGCTTGGCCTCCTTTAGCACAGATACGCAGTATTTT.

This chain joins TRBV19 and TRBJ2-5, with D possibly matching TRBD2 (5 bases). Germline V CDR1 and CDR2: LNHDA, SQIVND (reference sequence). The ends were cut back, 5 bases at V and 1 base at J, with 17 bases in the middle. CDR3 size: 16 residues. In DNA form, the CDR3 reads TGTGCCAGTAGTCCCGCCCCACTAGGGATCCAAGAGACCCAGTACTTC. It encodes CASSPAPLGIQETQYF.

V is TRBV9 and J is TRBJ2-7, with TRBD2 matching over 7 bases. Trimming at V came to 1 base and at J to 2 bases, leaving 6 bases not matched to a gene. This CDR3 has 15 amino acids. Looked up from germline, CDR1 is SGDLS and CDR2 is YYNGEE. CDR3 DNA: TGTGCCAGCAGCGTAACCGGGACTACAACCTACGAGCAGTACTTC. It codes for CASSVTGTTTYEQYF. Looking up the rest from reference TRBV9 and TRBJ2-7 gives the full variable domain: DSGVTQTPKHLITATGQRVTLRCSPRSGDLSVYWYQQSLDQGLQFLIQYYNGEERAKGNILERFSAQQFPDLHSELNLSSLELGDSALYFCASSVTGTTTYEQYFGPGTRLTVT.

This clone was picked up a small number of times. The chain joins TRBV9 to TRBJ1-2; D not resolved. Germline CDR1 and CDR2: SGDLS and YYNGEE. V lost 4 bases to trimming and J lost 7 bases, with 20 bases between them. This CDR3 contains 15 residues. Written as DNA, the CDR3 is TGTGCCAGCAGCTCGGATCCCCGGCGGTTATTTGGCTACACCTTC. This codes for CASSSDPRRLFGYTF. Full variable domain (rest looked up from reference TRBV9 and TRBJ1-2): DSGVTQTPKHLITATGQRVTLRCSPRSGDLSVYWYQQSLDQGLQFLIQYYNGEERAKGNILERFSAQQFPDLHSELNLSSLELGDSALYFCASSSDPRRLFGYTFGSGTRLTVV.

Notes on this clone: Other DNA sequences from this sample encode an identical CDR3 as well. The J gene is TRBJ2-3, the V gene TRBV5-1; D gene ambiguous. This CDR3 is built from 12 residues. V was clipped by 4 bases and J by 2 bases, with 5 bases between them. The germline V gene encodes CDR1 SGHRS and CDR2 YFSETQ. CDR3 nucleotide sequence: TGCGCCAGCAGCCTAACCACAGATACGCAGTATTTT. As protein: CASSLTTDTQYF.

The rearrangement uses TRBV7-9 and TRBJ2-1; the match to TRBD2 covers 7 bases. The CDR3 runs 11 residues. Germline lookup yields CDR1 SEHNR and CDR2 FQNEAQ (reference sequence). V lost 3 bases and J lost 10; bases outside the gene matches: 0. The CDR3 bases are TGTGCCAGCAGCTTCGGGGGGGAGCAGTTCTTC. This sequence encodes CASSFGGEQFF.